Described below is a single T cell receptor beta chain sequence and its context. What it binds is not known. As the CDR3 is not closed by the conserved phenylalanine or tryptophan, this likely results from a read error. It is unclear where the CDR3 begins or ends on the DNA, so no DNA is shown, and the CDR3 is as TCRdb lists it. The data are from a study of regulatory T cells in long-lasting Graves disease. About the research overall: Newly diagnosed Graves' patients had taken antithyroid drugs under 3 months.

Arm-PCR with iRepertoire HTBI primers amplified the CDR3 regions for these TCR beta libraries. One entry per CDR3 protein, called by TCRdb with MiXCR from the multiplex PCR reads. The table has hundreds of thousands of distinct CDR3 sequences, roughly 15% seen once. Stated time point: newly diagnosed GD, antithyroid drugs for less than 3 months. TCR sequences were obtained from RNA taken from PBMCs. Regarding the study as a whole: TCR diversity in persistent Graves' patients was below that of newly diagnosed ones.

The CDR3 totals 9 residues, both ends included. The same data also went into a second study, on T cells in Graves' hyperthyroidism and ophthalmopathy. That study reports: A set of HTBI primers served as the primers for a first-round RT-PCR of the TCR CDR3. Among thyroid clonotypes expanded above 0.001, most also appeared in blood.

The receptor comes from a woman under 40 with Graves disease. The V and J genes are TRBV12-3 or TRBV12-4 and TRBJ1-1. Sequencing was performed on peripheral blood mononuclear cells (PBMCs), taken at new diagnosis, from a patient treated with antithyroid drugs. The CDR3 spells CASSRSGLA.